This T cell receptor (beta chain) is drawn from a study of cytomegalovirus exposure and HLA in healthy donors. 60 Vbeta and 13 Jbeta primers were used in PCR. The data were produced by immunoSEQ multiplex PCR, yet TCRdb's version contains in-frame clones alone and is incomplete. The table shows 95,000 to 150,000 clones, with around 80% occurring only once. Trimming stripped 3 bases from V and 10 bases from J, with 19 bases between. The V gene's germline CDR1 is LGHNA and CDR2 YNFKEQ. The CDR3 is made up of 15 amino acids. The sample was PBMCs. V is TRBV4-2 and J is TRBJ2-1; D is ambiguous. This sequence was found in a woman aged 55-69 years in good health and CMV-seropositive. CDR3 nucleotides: TGTGCCAGCAGCCACCCCCCAGCCGGGTCTAGAGAGCAGTTCTTC. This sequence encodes CASSHPPAGSREQFF.